The 2 T cell receptor beta chains below were found in one sample sequenced in a study of blood T cell repertoires in COVID-19. Sequencing was performed with immunoSEQ multiplex PCR; in TCRdb, only in-frame clones are kept and a portion is missing. Among around 120,000 clones listed, about 86% were seen once. What was sequenced was peripheral blood. The receptors derive from a woman between 45 and 65 years old with active or convalescent COVID-19.

This rearrangement joins TRBV9 to TRBJ1-2; D gene uncertain. V shed 0 bases and J shed 3 bases, with 15 bases lying between them. CDR3 length: 16 amino acids. Germline loops: CDR1 SGDLS, CDR2 YYNGEE. The CDR3 spells CASSVGRGGSDYGYTF. DNA of the CDR3: TGTGCCAGCAGCGTAGGGCGGGGAGGGTCGGACTATGGCTACACCTTC. Using reference TRBV9 and TRBJ1-2 for the parts outside the CDR3, the full variable domain is DSGVTQTPKHLITATGQRVTLRCSPRSGDLSVYWYQQSLDQGLQFLIQYYNGEERAKGNILERFSAQQFPDLHSELNLSSLELGDSALYFCASSVGRGGSDYGYTFGSGTRLTVV.

This clone has more than one count but fewer than ten. This chain links TRBV3-1 (or the pseudogene TRBV3-2) with TRBJ2-6; 8 positions match TRBD1. The CDR3 totals 18 residues. Germline-derived CDR1 and CDR2 are LGHDT and YNNKEL (reference sequence). J gave up 4 bases and V 1 base, and 9 bases lay outside the gene matches. CDR3 DNA: TGTGCCAGCAGCCAAGTCTGGCAGGGGGCGACAGGGGCCAACGTCCTGACTTTC. It translates to CASSQVWQGATGANVLTF.